The 23 T cell receptor beta chains reported below all come from one sample, sequenced in a study of tissue T cells after allogeneic stem cell transplantation. The protocol was immunoSEQ multiplex PCR, while the TCRdb copy is restricted to in-frame clones and leaves out a portion. The sample has some 4,500 clones, almost 70% seen once. This sample comprised duodenal tissue, obtained at autopsy. These receptors originate from a female patient aged 18 to 55 with steroid-refractory graft-versus-host disease after an allogeneic stem cell transplant. Some T cells may originate from the graft donor.

This sequence joins TRBV10-3 and TRBJ1-2; D not certain. CDR1 is ENHRY, CDR2 SYGVKD, per germline. The length of the CDR3 is 12 residues. Between the trimmed V and J ends, which lost 3 bases and 1 base, there was a span of 3 bases. The CDR3 bases are TGTGCCATCAGTGACGGTAACTATGGCTACACCTTC. It is translated as CAISDGNYGYTF.

This chain connects TRBV28 to TRBJ1-3; 8 nucleotides line up with TRBD1. The CDR3 is 14 amino acids. The ends lost 6 bases at V and 8 bases at J; junction bases unmatched: 9. CDR1 MDHEN and CDR2 SYDVKM come from the germline V gene. The CDR3 DNA reads TGTGCCAGCAGCTGGACAGGGTCGTGGGACACCATATATTTT. Translated, it gives CASSWTGSWDTIYF.

This clone was seen more than once but under ten times. This rearrangement joins TRBV10-1 to TRBJ2-5, with D possibly TRBD2 on 6 matching bases. Trimming shortened V by 4 bases and J by 5 bases, and 17 bases separated the two germline ends. The CDR3 is made up of 15 amino acids. Germline values: CDR1 WNHNN, CDR2 SYGVQD (reference sequence). CDR3 nucleotides: TGCGCCAGCAGTGCCGGGAGAGGGCCAGGGGAGACCCAGTACTTC. This codes for CASSAGRGPGETQYF.

This chain uses TRBV4-1 with TRBJ1-3; TRBD1 might be the D (5 bases). Looked up from germline, CDR1 is MGHRA and CDR2 is YSYEKL. V lost 4 bases and J 4 bases, leaving 11 bases between the germline ends. This CDR3 is 14 amino acids long. The CDR3 reads CASSLPGFGNTIYF. The CDR3 nucleotides read TGCGCCAGCAGCCTGCCAGGGTTCGGAAACACCATATATTTT.

This clone was observed a few times. V gene TRBV6-5 combines with J gene TRBJ1-3; D remains ambiguous. Trimming removed 4 bases from V and 8 bases from J, with 6 bases in between. This CDR3 region has 11 residues. Germline CDR1 MNHEY, CDR2 SVGAGI. CDR3 coding DNA: TGTGCCAGCAGTTCTTCATACACCATATATTTT. Translated: CASSSSYTIYF.

The CDR3 DNA reads TGTGCCACCAGTGATTCCAGGGGTAGCGGAACAGATACGCAGTATTTT. Translated, it gives CATSDSRGSGTDTQYF. The rearrangement uses TRBV24-1 and TRBJ2-3; D possibly matches TRBD1 or TRBD2 (6 bases each). This CDR3 has 16 amino acids. Germline CDR1 is KGHDR and CDR2 is SFDVKD. The V end lost 2 bases, the J end lost 3 bases, and 14 bases lay between the germline ends.

V and J are TRBV10-3 and TRBJ2-2, with D uncertain. Per germline, CDR1 ENHRY and CDR2 SYGVKD. V gave up 6 bases and J gave up 1 base, with 9 bases separating them. The CDR3 runs to 14 residues. The chain's CDR3 is CAIRSSQNTGELFF. The CDR3 coding sequence is TGTGCCATCAGAAGCTCACAGAACACCGGGGAGCTGTTTTTT.

The chain recombines TRBV5-6 with TRBJ1-1; D might be TRBD1 (5 bases). CDR1 and CDR2 from the germline V gene are SGHDT and YYEEEE. The CDR3 spans 11 residues. V lost 0 bases to trimming and J lost 11 bases, with 8 bases between them. The CDR3 region is CASSLEGRAFF. The CDR3 DNA reads as TGTGCCAGCAGCTTGGAGGGGCGTGCTTTCTTT.

This clone was picked up a small number of times. The chain links TRBV4-1 to TRBJ2-5; 7 nucleotides agree with TRBD2. The CDR3 spans 15 residues. J gave up 1 base and V 1 base, and 3 bases lay outside the gene matches. CDR1 is MGHRA, CDR2 YSYEKL, per germline. Written as DNA, the CDR3 is TGCGCCAGCAGCCAAGGCCTAGCGGCCCAAGAGACCCAGTACTTC. Protein sequence: CASSQGLAAQETQYF.

The V gene is TRBV5-1, the J gene TRBJ2-7, with 8 bases fitting TRBD1. The CDR3 extends over 12 amino acids. Trimming took 5 bases from V and 6 from J; bases not matched to a gene: 4. Germline CDR1 and CDR2: SGHRS and YFSETQ. CDR3 sequence: CASRGQVLEQYF. The CDR3, as DNA: TGCGCCAGCAGGGGACAGGTCCTCGAGCAGTACTTC.

The gene calls are TRBV5-1 and TRBJ1-1; D not certain. The CDR3 loop spans 12 amino acids. V gave up 5 bases and J gave up 6 bases, with 11 bases separating them. Germline V gene data show CDR1 as SGHRS and CDR2 as YFSETQ. As DNA, the CDR3 is TGCGCCAGCAGTAGCAGAGAGCCTGAAGCTTTCTTT. Protein: CASSSREPEAFF.

The chain employs TRBV28 and TRBJ2-3; 8 bases align to TRBD2. The CDR3 length is 14 residues. Germline CDR1 reads MDHEN; CDR2 reads SYDVKM. J gave up 4 bases and V 3 bases, and 3 bases lay outside the gene matches. The CDR3 DNA is TGTGCCAGCAGTTTGCGGGGGGCCGCAGATACGCAGTATTTT. Its translation: CASSLRGAADTQYF.

This chain joins TRBV11-2 and TRBJ2-7; a weak D match, TRBD1 (6 bases). The CDR3 is made up of 13 amino acids. V lost 11 bases to trimming and J lost 2 bases, with 16 bases between them. The germline gives CDR1 SGHAT, CDR2 FQNNGV. CDR3 in amino acids: CAFGLTGPYEQYF. The CDR3 DNA reads TGTGCCTTTGGGCTGACAGGTCCCTACGAGCAGTACTTC.

The rearrangement links TRBV5-1 to TRBJ1-1; possible D gene TRBD1, 5 bases. The V end lost 5 bases, the J end lost 10 bases, and 18 bases lay between the germline ends. Germline assignment: CDR1 SGHRS and CDR2 YFSETQ. This CDR3 contains 13 residues. The CDR3 DNA is TGCGCCAGCAGTCCCCTGGGACCGGGAACAGCTTTCTTT. Translating it yields CASSPLGPGTAFF.

A few counts support this clone. The rearrangement links TRBV28 to TRBJ2-7; D possibly corresponds to TRBD2 (6 bases). Germline CDR1 and CDR2: MDHEN and SYDVKM. Trimming removed 3 bases from V and 3 bases from J, with 15 bases in between. The CDR3 is 15 residues long. CDR3 residues: CASSFVREGGYEQYF. Here the CDR3 DNA reads TGTGCCAGCAGTTTCGTGCGGGAAGGTGGCTACGAGCAGTACTTC.

This clone was counted a single time. This rearrangement joins TRBV19 to TRBJ2-2; the match to TRBD2 covers 12 bases. The junction had 7 bases not matched to a gene; V was cut back by 5 bases and J by 0 bases. This CDR3 region has 18 residues. Germline loops: CDR1 LNHDA, CDR2 SQIVND (reference sequence). The CDR3 protein is CASSPWTSGVANTGELFF. The CDR3 DNA follows: TGTGCCAGTAGTCCCTGGACTAGCGGGGTTGCGAACACCGGGGAGCTGTTTTTT.

V usage is TRBV5-1 and J usage is TRBJ2-7; perhaps TRBD1 as D (5 bases). Looked up from germline, CDR1 is SGHRS and CDR2 is YFSETQ. The ends were cut back, 4 bases at V and 3 bases at J, with 11 bases in the middle. The CDR3 is 13 amino acids. CDR3 sequence: CASSHGQGYEQYF. CDR3 in DNA: TGCGCCAGCAGCCACGGACAAGGCTACGAGCAGTACTTC.

The chain combines TRBV5-1 with TRBJ1-2; the D gene is possibly TRBD1 (6 bases). Germline-derived CDR1 and CDR2 are SGHRS and YFSETQ. CDR3 size: 12 residues. Trimming left V 4 bases short and J 4 bases short, with 8 bases between. CDR3 loop: CASSEQGYGYTF. The CDR3 coding sequence is TGCGCCAGCAGCGAACAGGGCTATGGCTACACCTTC.

The CDR3 sequence: CASSIRPGTGLIGYTF. The CDR3 nucleotides are TGTGCCAGCAGCATTCGTCCCGGGACAGGGTTGATTGGCTACACCTTC. The V call is TRBV7-9, the J call TRBJ1-2, with 9 bases that match TRBD1. CDR1 is SEHNR, CDR2 FQNEAQ, per germline (reference sequence). The CDR3 spans 16 residues. With V trimmed by 5 bases and J by 7 bases, 14 bases remained unmatched.

V and J are TRBV10-3 and TRBJ2-1; 13 bases agree with TRBD2. Germline CDR1 and CDR2: ENHRY and SYGVKD. The CDR3 spans 15 residues. J gave up 6 bases and V 8 bases, and 7 bases lay outside the gene matches. CDR3 sequence reads: CAIARTSGSPNEQFF. For the CDR3, the DNA is TGTGCCATCGCAAGGACTAGCGGGAGCCCCAATGAGCAGTTCTTC.

The genes are TRBV6-5 and TRBJ1-2; the D is unclear. This CDR3 has 12 amino acids. Per germline, CDR1 MNHEY and CDR2 SVGAGI. V gave up 8 bases and J gave up 8 bases, with 15 bases separating them. The CDR3 DNA reads as TGTGCCAGCCTCTCGGGTTTCGGGGGCTACACCTTC. It translates to CASLSGFGGYTF.

By its share, this clone is medium-sized. This chain links TRBV29-1 with TRBJ2-7; no firm D call. CDR1 SQVTM and CDR2 ANQGSEA come from the germline V gene. This CDR3 has 12 amino acids. Between the trimmed V and J ends, which lost 6 bases and 3 bases, there was a span of 12 bases. The CDR3 coding sequence is TGCAGCGTCCCCGGGCCAGGCTACGAGCAGTACTTC. Its translation is CSVPGPGYEQYF.

CDR3 in amino acids: CASSYRDSYGYTF. The CDR3, as DNA: TGTGCCAGCAGCTACCGGGACAGCTATGGCTACACCTTC. The chain employs TRBV5-4 and TRBJ1-2, with 7 bases identical to TRBD1. J was trimmed by 4 bases and V by 3 bases; bases with no gene match: 3. The CDR3 is made up of 13 amino acids. The germline CDR1 and CDR2 sequences are SGHNT and YYREEE (reference sequence).